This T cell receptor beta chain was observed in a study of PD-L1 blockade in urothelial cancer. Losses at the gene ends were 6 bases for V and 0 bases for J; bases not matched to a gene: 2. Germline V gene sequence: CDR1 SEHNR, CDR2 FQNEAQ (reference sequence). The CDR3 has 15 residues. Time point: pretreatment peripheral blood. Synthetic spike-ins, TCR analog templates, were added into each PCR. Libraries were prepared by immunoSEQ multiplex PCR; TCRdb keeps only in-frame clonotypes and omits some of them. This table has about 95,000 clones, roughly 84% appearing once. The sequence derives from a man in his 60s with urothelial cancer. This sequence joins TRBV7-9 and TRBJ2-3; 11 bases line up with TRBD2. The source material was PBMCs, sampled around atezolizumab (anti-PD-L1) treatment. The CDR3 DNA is TGTGCCAGCAGTGGGACTAGCGGAAGCACAGATACGCAGTATTTT. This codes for CASSGTSGSTDTQYF.